This TCR beta chain was sequenced for a study of blood T cell repertoires in COVID-19. For the study at large: From the United States, Italy and Spain came samples of acute and convalescent COVID-19. In each case, the material was cDNA or gDNA derived from T cells, B-cell-depleted T cells, or PBMCs.

In the authors' workflow: Nucleated cell counts were estimated from reference gene primer amplification. Measured with immunoSEQ multiplex PCR; TCRdb has only the in-frame clones, and not every one. V and J calls and clone size are as listed in that table; D and trimming were resolved from the DNA. The repertoire includes some 250,000 clones, 88% of them detected once, and 0.99% sits in the top ten. This clone was picked up one time. The V gene lost 4 bases and the J gene lost 4 bases, with 13 bases spanning the gap. CDR3 length: 14 residues. Germline CDR1 reads SEHNR; CDR2 reads FQNEAQ (reference sequence).

The material sequenced was peripheral blood. The J gene is TRBJ1-1, the V gene TRBV7-9; weak D call: TRBD1 (5 bases). This clonotype was obtained from a woman aged 35 to 49 who had recovered from COVID-19. CDR3 in DNA: TGTGCCAGCAGCTACCACGGACAAGGCACTGAAGCTTTCTTT. It is translated as CASSYHGQGTEAFF.